The 2 T cell receptor beta chains listed next were all sequenced from one sample in a study of OX40 agonist ivuxolimab in advanced cancers. TCRdb's table, derived via immunoSEQ multiplex PCR, lists solely in-frame clones and lacks some. In the table there are about 92,000 clones, over 75% of which are singletons. The specimen comprised CD4+ or CD8+ T cells sorted from blood, sampled in a trial of the OX40 agonist ivuxolimab. The receptors here all came from an adult with an advanced solid tumor such as melanoma, head and neck, liver or kidney cancer.

This chain links TRBV11-2 with TRBJ2-5; TRBD2 might be the D (5 bases). The V and J ends lost 1 base and 1 base respectively, with 7 bases between them. Germline assignment: CDR1 SGHAT and CDR2 FQNNGV. The CDR3 covers 14 residues. CDR3 region: CASSLGGGQETQYF. In DNA, the CDR3 is TGTGCCAGCAGCTTAGGAGGAGGCCAAGAGACCCAGTACTTC.

The J gene is TRBJ2-7, the V gene TRBV2; TRBD2 agrees at 7 bases. CDR3 size: 14 residues. The junction had 6 bases not matched to a gene; V was cut back by 3 bases and J by 4 bases. The V gene's germline CDR1 is SNHLY and CDR2 FYNNEI. In DNA form, the CDR3 reads TGTGCCAGCAGTGATGGAACTAGCGATTACGAGCAGTACTTC. Translating it yields CASSDGTSDYEQYF.